A selection of T cell receptor beta chains follows, all from one sample in a study of blood T cell repertoires in COVID-19. Libraries were prepared by immunoSEQ multiplex PCR; TCRdb keeps only in-frame clonotypes and omits some of them. The sample includes around 170,000 clones, roughly 80% of them seen just once. The specimen sequenced was peripheral blood. These receptors originate from a woman in her thirties or forties with acute or convalescent COVID-19. Each CDR3 is given with its conserved first and last residue. Fields, in order: CDR3 DNA, CDR3 protein, D gene, V gene, J gene, clone size. A D gene is named only where the DNA matches it firmly. The size of a clone is reported for some rows only, either as once, few or many, or as a class for expanded clones.

TGTGCCAGCAGCTTCCGGGAGGGGGCGGGGGTTGAGCAGTTCTTC	CASSFREGAGVEQFF	NA	TRBV7-8	TRBJ2-1	once
TGTGCCAGCAGCCAAAAGGGTCTAACTAGCCGGATTCAAGAGACCCAGTACTTC	CASSQKGLTSRIQETQYF	NA	TRBV3-1/TRBV3-2	TRBJ2-5	NA
TGTGCCAGCTCTCTGGGGCTAGCGGGTTCCCGGTTTTACAATGAGCAGTTCTTC	CASSLGLAGSRFYNEQFF	TRBD2	TRBV7-8	TRBJ2-1	NA
TGTGCCAGCTCACCCCGACGTCCGGACACCGCTCGAAACACCATATATTTT	CASSPRRPDTARNTIYF	NA	TRBV18	TRBJ1-3	few
TGTGCCAGCAGCTTAGATCGGGTCTGGGAGCTGTTTTTT	CASSLDRVWELFF	NA	TRBV11-2	TRBJ2-2	NA
TGCGCCAGCAGCTTGCCCAGGGACCTGACCGGGACTAGCGGGAGTAGGACCTACAATGAGCAGTTCTTC	CASSLPRDLTGTSGSRTYNEQFF	TRBD2	TRBV5-1	TRBJ2-1	NA
TGTGCCAGCAGTTTCGTCCAGCCCCAGCATTTT	CASSFVQPQHF	NA	TRBV28	TRBJ1-5	NA
TGTGCCAGCAGCTTATTGGGTGGGGCCAGCTCCTACGAGCAGTACTTC	CASSLLGGASSYEQYF	NA	TRBV11-2	TRBJ2-7	NA
TGTGCCAGCAGCCAAAGGACTAGCTCCACAGATACGCAGTATTTT	CASSQRTSSTDTQYF	TRBD2	TRBV7-2	TRBJ2-3	NA
TGTGCCAGCAGTTTCGCGGCGGGCACGCAGTATTTT	CASSFAAGTQYF	NA	TRBV6-5	TRBJ2-3	NA
TGTGCCAGTAATGATGGAGGGGGGGCCCCCACAGATACGCAGTATTTT	CASNDGGGAPTDTQYF	NA	TRBV19	TRBJ2-3	NA
TGCGCCAGCAGCTTCACCCAAGGGGGCTGGGGCACTGAAGCTTTCTTT	CASSFTQGGWGTEAFF	TRBD1	TRBV5-1	TRBJ1-1	once
TGTGCCAGCAGCCAAGGACCAGGGCAAGAGACCCAGTACTTC	CASSQGPGQETQYF	NA	TRBV3-1/TRBV3-2	TRBJ2-5	NA
TGTGCCTGGGGTCGGGAGGACACCGGGGAGCTGTTTTTT	CAWGREDTGELFF	TRBD2	TRBV30	TRBJ2-2	once
TGTGCAAGTCGCTTAGAGCAGCGGGAGGACTCCTACAATGAGCAGTTCTTC	CASRLEQREDSYNEQFF	NA	TRBV12-2	TRBJ2-1	NA
TGTGCCAGCAGCGTAGGAGGGTCGAGCACAGATACGCAGTATTTT	CASSVGGSSTDTQYF	NA	TRBV9	TRBJ2-3	NA
TGTGCCTGGAGGTCACTAGCGGGAGGGGGGAATGAGCAGTTCTTC	CAWRSLAGGGNEQFF	TRBD2	TRBV30	TRBJ2-1	NA
TGCGCCAGCAGTGATAAAACCGGGACTAGGATCTACAATGAGCAGTTCTTC	CASSDKTGTRIYNEQFF	TRBD2	TRBV10-1	TRBJ2-1	NA
TGTGCCAGCAGTTTAAATGTTGGGACAGGGTCTAATGAAAAACTGTTTTTT	CASSLNVGTGSNEKLFF	TRBD1	TRBV27	TRBJ1-4	NA
TGTGCCAGCAGTTTATTAGACAGGCGGAGCTATGGCTACACCTTC	CASSLLDRRSYGYTF	NA	TRBV28	TRBJ1-2	NA
TGTGCCAGCAGCCTAGGACTAGCGGGGAGCACAGATACGCAGTATTTT	CASSLGLAGSTDTQYF	TRBD2	TRBV6-4	TRBJ2-3	NA
TGTGCCAGCACCTATGGGCAGGGCGCAGGGGAGCAGTACTTC	CASTYGQGAGEQYF	NA	TRBV2	TRBJ2-7	NA
TGTGCCAGCTCAGGGTCCTACCTTCGTGGAGATACGCAGTATTTT	CASSGSYLRGDTQYF	NA	TRBV7-6	TRBJ2-3	once
TGTGCCAGCAGTCTACCGATTGGCTACACCTTC	CASSLPIGYTF	NA	TRBV28	TRBJ1-2	NA
TGTGCCAGCAGCTTAACGGTCACAGGGTGGCAGCCCCAGCATTTT	CASSLTVTGWQPQHF	NA	TRBV7-2	TRBJ1-5	NA
TGTGCCAGCAGTCTGAACAGGGGGCTTGAGCAGTTCTTC	CASSLNRGLEQFF	TRBD1	TRBV27	TRBJ2-1	NA
TGTGCCAGTAGTCCGACAGGTTCGCTAAACTATGGCTACACCTTC	CASSPTGSLNYGYTF	NA	TRBV19	TRBJ1-2	NA
TGTGCCACCTTCGAGGGATTCTCCTACGAGCAGTACTTC	CATFEGFSYEQYF	NA	TRBV10-3	TRBJ2-7	many
TGTGCCAGCAGCCATCCGGACAGGGCCAATCAGCCCCAGCATTTT	CASSHPDRANQPQHF	TRBD1	TRBV4-2	TRBJ1-5	many
TGTGCCAGCAGCTTAGACGGGGGAAGTAGGTCTGGAAACACCATATATTTT	CASSLDGGSRSGNTIYF	NA	TRBV7-9	TRBJ1-3	NA
TGTGCCAGCAGCTCCCAGGCTGGGGGGGACGGAAGATTCTATGGCTACACCTTC	CASSSQAGGDGRFYGYTF	NA	TRBV9	TRBJ1-2	NA
TGCGCCAGCAGCCTATTAGCGGGGACATACAATGAGCAGTTCTTC	CASSLLAGTYNEQFF	TRBD2	TRBV4-1	TRBJ2-1	NA
TGCGCCAGCAGCCTAGGAACAGGGAAGTTCGCAGATACGCAGTATTTT	CASSLGTGKFADTQYF	NA	TRBV5-1	TRBJ2-3	NA
TGTGCCAGCAGTCCCGGACAGGGGAGGTCACCCCTCCACTTT	CASSPGQGRSPLHF	TRBD1	TRBV28	TRBJ1-6	NA
TGTGCCTGGAGTGGGGCGGACAACAATGAGCAGTTCTTC	CAWSGADNNEQFF	NA	TRBV30	TRBJ2-1	NA